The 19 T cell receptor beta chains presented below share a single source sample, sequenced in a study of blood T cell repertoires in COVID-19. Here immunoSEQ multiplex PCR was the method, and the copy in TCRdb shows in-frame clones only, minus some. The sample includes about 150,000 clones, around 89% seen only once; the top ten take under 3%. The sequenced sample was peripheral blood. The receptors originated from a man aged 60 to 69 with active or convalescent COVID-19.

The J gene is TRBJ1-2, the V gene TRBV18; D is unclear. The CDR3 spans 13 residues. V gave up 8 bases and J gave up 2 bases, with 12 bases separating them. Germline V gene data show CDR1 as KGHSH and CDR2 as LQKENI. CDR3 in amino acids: CASSGGRNYGYTF. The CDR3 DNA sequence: TGTGCCAGCAGCGGAGGCCGGAACTATGGCTACACCTTC.

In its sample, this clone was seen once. CDR3 DNA: TGTGCCAGCAGCTTACCACAGCAAGAGACCCAGTACTTC. It encodes CASSLPQQETQYF. The genes are TRBV7-7 and TRBJ2-5; D gene uncertain. Germline V gene lookup returns CDR1 SSHAT and CDR2 FNYEAQ (reference sequence). Trimming removed 2 bases at V and 2 bases at J, with 6 bases between. This CDR3 has 13 residues.

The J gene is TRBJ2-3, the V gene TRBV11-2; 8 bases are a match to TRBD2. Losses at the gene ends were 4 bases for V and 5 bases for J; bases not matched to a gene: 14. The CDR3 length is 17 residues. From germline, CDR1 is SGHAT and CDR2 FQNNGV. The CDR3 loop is CASSSGLSGSRRDTQYF. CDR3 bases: TGTGCCAGCAGCTCCGGACTAAGCGGGAGTAGAAGAGATACGCAGTATTTT.

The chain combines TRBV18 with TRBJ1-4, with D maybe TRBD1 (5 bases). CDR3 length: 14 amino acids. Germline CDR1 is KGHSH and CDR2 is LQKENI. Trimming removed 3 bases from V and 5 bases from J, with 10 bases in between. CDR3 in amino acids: CASSPPTDNEKLFF. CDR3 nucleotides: TGTGCCAGCTCACCTCCGACAGACAATGAAAAACTGTTTTTT.

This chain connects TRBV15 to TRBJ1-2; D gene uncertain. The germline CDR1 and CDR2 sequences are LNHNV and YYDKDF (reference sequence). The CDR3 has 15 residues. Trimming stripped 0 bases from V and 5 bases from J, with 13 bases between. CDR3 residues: CATSRDYGGGYGYTF. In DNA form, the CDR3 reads TGTGCCACCAGCAGAGATTACGGCGGCGGGTATGGCTACACCTTC.

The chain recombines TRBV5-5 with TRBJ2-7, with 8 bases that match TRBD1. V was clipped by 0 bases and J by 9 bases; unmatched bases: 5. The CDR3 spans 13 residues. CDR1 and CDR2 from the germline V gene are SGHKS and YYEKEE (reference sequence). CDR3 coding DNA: TGTGCCAGCAGCTTGGAAGGACAGGGTACGCAGTACTTC. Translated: CASSLEGQGTQYF.

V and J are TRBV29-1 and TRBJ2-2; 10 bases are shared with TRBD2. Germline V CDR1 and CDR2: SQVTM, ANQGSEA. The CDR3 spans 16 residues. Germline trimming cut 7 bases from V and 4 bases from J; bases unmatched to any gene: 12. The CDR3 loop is CSALQSGGASTGELFF. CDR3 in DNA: TGCAGCGCACTCCAAAGCGGGGGGGCTTCCACCGGGGAGCTGTTTTTT.

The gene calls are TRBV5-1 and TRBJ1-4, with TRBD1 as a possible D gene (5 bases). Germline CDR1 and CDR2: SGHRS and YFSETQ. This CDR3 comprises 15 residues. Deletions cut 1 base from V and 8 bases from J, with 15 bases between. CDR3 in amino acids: CASSLWAGSGEKLFF. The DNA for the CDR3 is TGCGCCAGCAGCTTGTGGGCAGGGTCAGGGGAAAAACTGTTTTTT.

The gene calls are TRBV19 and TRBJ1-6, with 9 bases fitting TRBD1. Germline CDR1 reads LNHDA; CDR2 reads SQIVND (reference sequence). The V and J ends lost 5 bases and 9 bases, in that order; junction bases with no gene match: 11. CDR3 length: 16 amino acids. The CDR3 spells CASSLGTGREVSPLHF. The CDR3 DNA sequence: TGTGCCAGTAGTCTCGGGACAGGGCGAGAGGTTTCACCCCTCCACTTT.

The CDR3 spells CASSPVQEAGGEQFF. The CDR3 DNA reads as TGTGCCAGCTCTCCCGTACAAGAGGCGGGGGGTGAGCAGTTCTTC. The rearrangement uses TRBV18 and TRBJ2-1, with 8 positions matching TRBD2. The CDR3 loop spans 15 amino acids. Losses at the gene ends were 6 bases for V and 9 bases for J; bases not matched to a gene: 13. The germline gives CDR1 KGHSH, CDR2 LQKENI.

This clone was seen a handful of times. In DNA form, the CDR3 reads TGTGCCAGCAGAAATGGCGGGGGCCCTTCCTACGAGCAGTACTTC. Its protein product is CASRNGGGPSYEQYF. The chain combines TRBV7-2 with TRBJ2-7, with D perhaps matching TRBD2 (7 bases). The CDR3 has 15 amino acids. The V and J ends lost 6 bases and 1 base respectively, with 16 bases between them. Germline V gene sequence: CDR1 SGHTA, CDR2 FQGNSA.

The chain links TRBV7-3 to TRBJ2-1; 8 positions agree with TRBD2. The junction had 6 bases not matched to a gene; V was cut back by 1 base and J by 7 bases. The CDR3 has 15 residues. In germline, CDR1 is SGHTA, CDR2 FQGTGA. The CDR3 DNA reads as TGTGCCAGCAGCTTAATAGCGGGGAAAGTTAATGAGCAGTTCTTC. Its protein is CASSLIAGKVNEQFF.

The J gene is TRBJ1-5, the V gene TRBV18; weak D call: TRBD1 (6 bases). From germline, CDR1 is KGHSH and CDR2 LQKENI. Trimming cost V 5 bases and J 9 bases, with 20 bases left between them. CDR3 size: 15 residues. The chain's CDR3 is CASSAQPGHEGPQHF. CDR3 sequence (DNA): TGTGCCAGCTCAGCCCAACCGGGACACGAAGGGCCCCAGCATTTT.

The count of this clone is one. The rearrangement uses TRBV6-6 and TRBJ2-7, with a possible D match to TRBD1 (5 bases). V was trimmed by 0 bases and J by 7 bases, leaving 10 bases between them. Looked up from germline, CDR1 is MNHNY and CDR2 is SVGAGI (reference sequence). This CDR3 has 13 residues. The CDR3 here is CASSYSWAGEQYF. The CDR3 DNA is TGTGCCAGCAGTTACTCGTGGGCAGGGGAGCAGTACTTC.

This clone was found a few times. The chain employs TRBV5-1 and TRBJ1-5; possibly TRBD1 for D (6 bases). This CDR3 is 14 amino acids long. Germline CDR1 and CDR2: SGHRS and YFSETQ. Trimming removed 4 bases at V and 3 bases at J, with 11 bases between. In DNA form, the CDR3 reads TGCGCCAGCAGCATAGGGACACCCAATCAGCCCCAGCATTTT. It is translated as CASSIGTPNQPQHF.

As DNA, the CDR3 is TGTGCCATCACGGGGCTAGCGGGAGGCGAGCAGTACTTC. Its protein is CAITGLAGGEQYF. This chain links TRBV10-3 with TRBJ2-7; TRBD2 aligns across 11 bases. Per germline, CDR1 ENHRY and CDR2 SYGVKD. CDR3 length: 13 amino acids. Trimming at V came to 7 bases and at J to 6 bases, leaving 5 bases not matched to a gene.

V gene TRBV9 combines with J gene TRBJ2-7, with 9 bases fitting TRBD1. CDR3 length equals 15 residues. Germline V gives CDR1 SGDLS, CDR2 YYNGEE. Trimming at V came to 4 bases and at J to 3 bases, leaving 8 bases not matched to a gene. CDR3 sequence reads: CASSPRGGQGYEQYF. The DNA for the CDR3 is TGTGCCAGCAGCCCGCGAGGGGGACAGGGCTACGAGCAGTACTTC.

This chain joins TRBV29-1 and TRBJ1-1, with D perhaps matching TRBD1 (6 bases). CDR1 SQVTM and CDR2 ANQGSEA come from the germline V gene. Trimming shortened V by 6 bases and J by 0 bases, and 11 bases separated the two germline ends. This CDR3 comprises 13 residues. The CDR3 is CSVSGQMNTEAFF. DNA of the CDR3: TGCAGCGTATCAGGACAGATGAACACTGAAGCTTTCTTT.

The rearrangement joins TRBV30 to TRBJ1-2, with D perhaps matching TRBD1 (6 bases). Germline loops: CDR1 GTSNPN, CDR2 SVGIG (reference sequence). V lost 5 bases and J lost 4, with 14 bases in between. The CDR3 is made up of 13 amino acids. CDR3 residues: CAWDYRASYGYTF. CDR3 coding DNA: TGTGCCTGGGACTACAGGGCTTCCTATGGCTACACCTTC. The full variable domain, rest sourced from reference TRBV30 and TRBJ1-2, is SQTIHQWPATLVQPVGSPLSLECTVEGTSNPNLYWYRQAAGRGLQLLFYSVGIGQISSEVPQNLSASRPQDRQFILSSKKLLLSDSGFYLCAWDYRASYGYTFGSGTRLTVV.